The clone carrying this TCR beta chain was detected only a few times. No antigen is known for it. The data belong to a study of beta chain features in type 1 diabetes. Study background: The study examined some 110,000,000 sorted cells across all samples. Study results and limitations: Insertion counts at VDJ junctions were lower in type 1 diabetes patients, who also showed more deletions there. Within patients, naive, central memory and Treg TCRB repertoires seemed more similar than within healthy donors. PCR might show a preference for shorter templates, equally across patients and controls.

TCRB transcripts that were expressed got sequenced, as all of the isolated RNA had been reverse transcribed. Repertoires were generated with immunoSEQ multiplex PCR, while TCRdb's copy carries only in-frame clones and drops some. The data show about 250,000 clones, approximately 14% seen once. V was pared by 4 bases and J by 5 bases, with 3 bases of the junction left unmatched. The CDR3 runs 14 residues. Germline lookup yields CDR1 SGHDT and CDR2 YYEEEE. The source material was naive CD4+ T cells from blood. The receptor was derived from a middle-aged woman in good health. This rearrangement joins TRBV5-6 to TRBJ1-4, with 9 positions matching TRBD1. CDR3 nucleotide sequence: TGTGCCAGCAGCCTAGGACAGGGGAATGAAAAACTGTTTTTT. It codes for CASSLGQGNEKLFF.